Listed below are T cell receptor beta chains from one sample, sequenced in a study of early T cells in non-severe SARS-CoV-2 infection. Via MiXCR, TCRdb re-called the 5' RACE reads, giving one row per CDR3 protein. The sample consists of roughly 33,000 distinct CDR3 sequences, roughly 5.9% of them appearing once. Sequences were obtained from whole blood. These receptors all stem from an adult who was a healthcare worker with PCR-confirmed SARS-CoV-2 infection or an uninfected control (not recorded which). Each CDR3 is given with its conserved first and last residue. A D gene is named only where the DNA matches it firmly. Not all rows give a size; the values are once, few, many and, for expanded clones, a class.

d_call j_call clone_size v_call cdr3_aa cdr3_nt
TRBD2 TRBJ2-1 few TRBV7-2 CASSLRAGAPGVEQFF TGTGCCAGCAGCTTAAGGGCGGGAGCCCCGGGGGTTGAGCAGTTCTTC
TRBD1 TRBJ1-5 many TRBV27 CASSLMSGQGQPQHF TGTGCCAGCAGTTTAATGAGTGGACAGGGTCAGCCCCAGCATTTT
NA TRBJ1-5 NA TRBV3-1 CASSQVGPTPNQPQHF TGTGCCAGCAGCCAAGTTGGCCCTACCCCCAATCAGCCCCAGCATTTT
NA TRBJ1-2 many TRBV20-1 CSAPRGKERNYGYTF TGCAGTGCCCCGCGGGGCAAAGAGAGGAACTATGGCTACACCTTC
NA TRBJ2-1 NA TRBV7-2 CASTGTHTPYNEQFF TGTGCCAGCACCGGGACTCACACTCCCTACAATGAGCAGTTCTTC
NA TRBJ1-1 once TRBV28 CASSLSRWGQVWPEAFF TGTGCCAGCAGTTTATCGAGATGGGGACAAGTCTGGCCTGAAGCTTTCTTT
TRBD2 TRBJ2-1 many TRBV18 CASSPGTTSGRINEQFF TGTGCCAGCTCACCCGGAACCACTAGCGGGAGGATCAATGAGCAGTTCTTC
TRBD2 TRBJ2-1 many TRBV28 CASSPRPASGRVEQFF TGTGCCAGCAGTCCCCGGCCCGCTAGCGGGAGGGTTGAGCAGTTCTTC
NA TRBJ2-6 many TRBV20-1 CSARGQGANVLTF TGCAGTGCTAGAGGGCAGGGGGCCAACGTCCTGACTTTC
NA TRBJ2-7 many TRBV7-8 CASSTGPGPYEQYF TGTGCCAGCAGCACGGGCCCGGGCCCCTACGAGCAGTACTTC
NA TRBJ1-2 many TRBV11-3 CASSLGPGQGHNYGYTF TGTGCCAGCAGCTTAGGACCGGGACAAGGACATAACTATGGCTACACCTTC
NA TRBJ1-4 many TRBV6-6 CASSPYMGAGEKLFF TGTGCCAGCAGCCCTTACATGGGCGCCGGTGAAAAACTGTTTTTT
NA TRBJ2-2 many TRBV21-1 CASSAAGPRKGVGELFF TGTGCCAGCAGTGCAGCGGGCCCGCGGAAAGGGGTCGGGGAGCTGTTTTTT
NA TRBJ1-1 many TRBV20-1 CSVPRSSGGAFF TGCAGTGTGCCCCGCTCGTCGGGGGGAGCTTTCTTT
NA TRBJ1-1 many TRBV27 CASSLGSGNTEAFF TGTGCCAGCAGTTTAGGGTCGGGGAACACTGAAGCTTTCTTT
NA TRBJ1-2 NA TRBV10-3 CAISDSRAAHYGYTF TGTGCCATCAGTGATTCTAGGGCCGCCCATTATGGCTACACCTTC
NA TRBJ2-5 many TRBV11-2 CASSSGAAQETQYF TGTGCCAGCAGCTCGGGGGCCGCGCAAGAGACCCAGTACTTC
NA TRBJ1-1 many TRBV5-1 CASSTRHGAGMNTEAFF TGCGCCAGCAGCACCCGACATGGGGCGGGGATGAACACTGAAGCTTTCTTT
TRBD1 TRBJ1-5 NA TRBV20-1 CSAREGQYSNQPQHF TGCAGTGCTAGAGAGGGACAGTATAGCAATCAGCCCCAGCATTTT
NA TRBJ1-1 many TRBV6-6 CASSYGGAGTEAFF TGTGCCAGCAGTTACGGGGGGGCTGGCACTGAAGCTTTCTTT
NA TRBJ2-1 NA TRBV15 CATSSQKGSYNEQFF TGTGCCACCAGCAGCCAAAAAGGCTCCTACAATGAGCAGTTCTTC
TRBD2 TRBJ2-5 many TRBV20-1 CSPWTSGAPQETQYF TGCAGTCCGTGGACTAGCGGGGCCCCCCAAGAGACCCAGTACTTC
NA TRBJ1-5 few TRBV6-5 CASSLGTNFPYQPQHF TGTGCCAGCAGTCTCGGGACGAACTTCCCTTATCAGCCCCAGCATTTT
NA TRBJ1-6 few TRBV27 CASSPTGFGSPLHF TGTGCCAGCAGCCCTACAGGGTTTGGATCACCCCTCCACTTT
NA TRBJ2-7 many TRBV2 CASSEGTGVVEQYF TGTGCCAGCAGTGAAGGAACGGGAGTGGTTGAGCAGTACTTC
NA TRBJ2-6 NA TRBV12-5 CASGLVRDIIRSGANVLTF TGTGCTAGTGGTTTGGTAAGGGACATAATCCGCTCTGGGGCCAACGTCCTGACTTTC
TRBD1 TRBJ2-1 few TRBV7-3 CASSLGQGSYNEQFF TGTGCCAGCAGCCTCGGACAGGGCTCCTACAATGAGCAGTTCTTC
TRBD1 TRBJ1-6 many TRBV18 CATSGQGDSPLHF TGTGCCACCTCCGGACAGGGAGATTCACCCCTCCACTTT
NA TRBJ2-3 many TRBV6-2/TRBV6-3 CASSHEIKTDTQYF TGTGCCAGCAGTCACGAGATCAAGACAGATACGCAGTATTTT
TRBD2 TRBJ2-5 many TRBV7-9 CASSLTGTRRTGETQYF TGTGCCAGCAGCCTAACGGGGACTAGGCGAACGGGGGAGACCCAGTACTTC
NA TRBJ1-4 many TRBV7-9 CASSPSRQSNEKLFF TGTGCCAGCAGCCCCTCCAGACAGAGTAATGAAAAACTGTTTTTT
NA TRBJ2-2 many TRBV7-9 CASRGTANPPGGELFF TGTGCCAGCAGAGGAACAGCGAACCCTCCAGGCGGGGAGCTGTTTTTT
TRBD2 TRBJ2-1 few TRBV28 CASSLALAGDFEQFF TGTGCCAGCAGCCTAGCACTAGCGGGAGACTTTGAGCAGTTCTTC
NA TRBJ1-2 NA TRBV12-3/TRBV12-4 CASSSGTDNYGYTF TGTGCCAGCAGTTCCGGGACGGACAACTATGGCTACACCTTC
NA TRBJ1-2 many TRBV20-1 CSAPKDSLSQGYTF TGCAGTGCTCCGAAGGACAGTCTCTCCCAGGGCTACACCTTC
NA TRBJ2-2 NA TRBV6-6 CASRGVYWEPGTGELFF TGTGCCAGCAGGGGGGTCTACTGGGAGCCAGGCACCGGGGAGCTGTTTTTT
NA TRBJ1-2 many TRBV7-2 CASTPRGNGYTF TGTGCCAGCACCCCCCGCGGTAACGGCTACACCTTC
TRBD1 TRBJ2-5 many TRBV20-1 CRAGQGQQETQYF TGCAGGGCGGGACAGGGGCAACAAGAGACCCAGTACTTC
NA TRBJ1-1 NA TRBV28 CASSSPSDMNTEAFF TGTGCCAGCAGTTCCCCCTCGGACATGAACACTGAAGCTTTCTTT
TRBD1 TRBJ1-5 many TRBV5-1 CASSRQGAVGQPQHF TGCGCCAGCAGCCGGCAGGGGGCGGTTGGTCAGCCCCAGCATTTT
NA TRBJ1-1 many TRBV29-1 CSVGGTGTEAFF TGCAGCGTTGGTGGAACCGGCACTGAAGCTTTCTTT
TRBD2 TRBJ2-1 medium-sized TRBV7-2 CASSSGLVNEQFF TGTGCCAGCAGCTCGGGACTAGTGAATGAGCAGTTCTTC
NA TRBJ1-1 few TRBV6-5 CASSYSPGGVNTEAFF TGTGCCAGCAGTTACTCGCCGGGAGGGGTGAACACTGAAGCTTTCTTT
NA TRBJ2-5 many TRBV30 CAWMSNSGEETQYF TGTGCCTGGATGTCGAATAGCGGCGAAGAGACCCAGTACTTC
NA TRBJ1-1 NA TRBV29-1 CSVARGGNTEAFF TGCAGCGTTGCAAGGGGCGGGAACACTGAAGCTTTCTTT
NA TRBJ2-1 many TRBV19 CASKVHSYNEQFF TGTGCCAGTAAAGTCCACTCCTACAATGAGCAGTTCTTC
TRBD1 TRBJ1-2 few TRBV6-5 CASSKDRGRGRSMGYTF TGTGCCAGCAGTAAGGACAGGGGGCGCGGACGATCTATGGGCTACACCTTC
NA TRBJ2-4 many TRBV18 CASSPDSAKNIQYF TGTGCCAGCTCACCCGACAGCGCCAAAAACATTCAGTACTTC
NA TRBJ2-3 many TRBV29-1 CSVGLADTQYF TGCAGCGTTGGGCTGGCGGATACGCAGTATTTT
NA TRBJ1-1 many TRBV12-3/TRBV12-4 CASSRTVMNTEAFF TGTGCCAGCAGTCGGACGGTGATGAACACTGAAGCTTTCTTT
NA TRBJ1-1 many TRBV12-3/TRBV12-4 CASSLVLLNTEAFF TGTGCCAGCAGTTTAGTACTGCTGAACACTGAAGCTTTCTTT